The sequence of this TCR beta chain was determined in a study of shared clonotypes between healthy human individuals. This CDR3 region has 15 residues. Looked up from germline, CDR1 is MNHNY and CDR2 is SVGAGI (reference sequence). V was pared by 4 bases and J by 5 bases, with 6 bases of the junction left unmatched. The protocol was immunoSEQ multiplex PCR, while the TCRdb copy is restricted to in-frame clones and leaves out a portion. The table records about 480,000 clones, around 79% of them present only once. Sequencing was performed on PBMCs. V usage is TRBV6-6 and J usage is TRBJ2-5; 11 nucleotides match TRBD1. The sequence came from a woman between 35 and 50 years old in good health. Some clones in this sample may be carry-over from other donors' samples. The CDR3 nucleotides are TGTGCCAGCAGTTCTAGGACAGGGGGCAGCGAGACCCAGTACTTC. This sequence encodes CASSSRTGGSETQYF.